The TCR beta chain under discussion was sequenced for a study of blood T cell repertoires in COVID-19. Only in-frame clones appear in the TCRdb table, and some are missing; sequencing was by immunoSEQ multiplex PCR. The repertoire holds a few hundred thousand clones, with more than 75% as singletons. Germline lookup yields CDR1 SGHTA and CDR2 FQGNSA. The CDR3 runs to 18 residues. With V trimmed by 3 bases and J by 2 bases, 13 bases remained unmatched. The specimen was PBMCs or T cells enriched from blood (not recorded which). This clonotype was obtained from a woman aged 18-35 years who had recovered from COVID-19. The rearrangement links TRBV7-2 to TRBJ2-3, with TRBD2 matching over 8 bases. The DNA of the CDR3 is TGTGCCAGCAGCTTCAAAGGGGGTAGCGGGGTATCCACAGATACGCAGTATTTT. This gives the protein CASSFKGGSGVSTDTQYF. Drawing the rest from reference TRBV7-2 and TRBJ2-3, the complete variable domain is GAGVSQSPSNKVTEKGKDVELRCDPISGHTALYWYRQSLGQGLEFLIYFQGNSAPDKSGLPSDRFSAERTGGSVSTLTIQRTQQEDSAVYLCASSFKGGSGVSTDTQYFGPGTRLTVL.